These T cell receptor beta chains were read from a single sample in a study of T cell responses to AZD1222 COVID-19 vaccine. Produced via immunoSEQ multiplex PCR; TCRdb's table is partial and in-frame only. The profile shows roughly 120,000 clones, 93% of them singletons. This specimen was peripheral blood, taken 28 days after the second AZD1222 dose. These receptors all stem from an adult who received the AZD1222 COVID-19 vaccine. Each CDR3 is given with its conserved first and last residue. A D gene is named only where the DNA matches it firmly. Not all rows give a size; the values are once, few, many and, for expanded clones, a class.

D	V	size	J	DNA	CDR3
TRBD1	TRBV19	NA	TRBJ2-3	TGTGCCAGTAGTATTGGACAGGTCGGCACAGATACGCAGTATTTT	CASSIGQVGTDTQYF
NA	TRBV5-1	NA	TRBJ1-3	TGCGCCAGCAGCCCTAGGGGGAGCTCTGGAAACACCATATATTTT	CASSPRGSSGNTIYF
NA	TRBV3-1/TRBV3-2	NA	TRBJ2-4	TGTGCCAGCAGCCGGAATTTGATCCTGGGTTACAAAAACATTCAGTACTTC	CASSRNLILGYKNIQYF
TRBD2	TRBV7-9	NA	TRBJ2-5	TGTGCCAGCATCCTACATCAAGCGGGGCCCCAAGAGACCCAGTACTTC	CASILHQAGPQETQYF
TRBD2	TRBV9	NA	TRBJ2-1	TGTGCCAGCAGCGGACCCGGGACTAGCGTCTACAATGAGCAGTTCTTC	CASSGPGTSVYNEQFF
NA	TRBV7-9	NA	TRBJ2-5	TGTGCCAGCAGCCCTACGGCCCAAGAGACCCAGTACTTC	CASSPTAQETQYF
TRBD1	TRBV7-2	NA	TRBJ1-2	TGTGCCAGCAGCTGGACAGGGTCCTATGGCTACACCTTC	CASSWTGSYGYTF
NA	TRBV6-2/TRBV6-3	NA	TRBJ2-2	TGTGCCAGCAGTTTCCCGCCCGACAGAAAGCACACCGGGGAGCTGTTTTTT	CASSFPPDRKHTGELFF
TRBD1	TRBV10-3	NA	TRBJ1-2	TGTGCCATCAGCAGACAGGGTACCGGGACGGGTGGCTACACCTTC	CAISRQGTGTGGYTF
NA	TRBV4-2	NA	TRBJ2-1	TGTGCCAGCAGCCAAGAGTGGATTTTGAGCAATGAGCAGTTCTTC	CASSQEWILSNEQFF
NA	TRBV11-2	NA	TRBJ1-2	TGTGCCAGCAGCTCAGGGGAGGGGGACTATGGCTACACCTTC	CASSSGEGDYGYTF
TRBD2	TRBV20-1	NA	TRBJ2-1	TGCAGTGCTAGTGAGCTAGCGGGCTCAAATGAGCAGTTCTTC	CSASELAGSNEQFF
NA	TRBV14	NA	TRBJ1-4	TGTGCCAGCAGCTACGGACCGTCCTCTAATGAAAAACTGTTTTTT	CASSYGPSSNEKLFF
TRBD2	TRBV5-1	NA	TRBJ2-2	TGCGCCAGCAGTTCATTCACTAGCGGGGGACGACTCGGGGAGCTGTTTTTT	CASSSFTSGGRLGELFF
NA	TRBV6-1	NA	TRBJ1-3	TGTGCCAGCAGCGAAAGGACGGCCTCTGGAAACACCATATATTTT	CASSERTASGNTIYF
NA	TRBV5-6	NA	TRBJ1-1	TGTGCCAGCAGCTTGGCCAGCGGGGGCCCGAACACTGAAGCTTTCTTT	CASSLASGGPNTEAFF
TRBD1	TRBV6-6	few	TRBJ1-4	TGTGCCAGCAGTCGGTATGGACAGGGTATATTAATGGCAACTAATGAAAAACTGTTTTTT	CASSRYGQGILMATNEKLFF
NA	TRBV11-3	NA	TRBJ2-7	TGTGCCAGCAGCTTAAGCCTAACCGGCGAGCAGTACTTC	CASSLSLTGEQYF
NA	TRBV6-5	NA	TRBJ2-7	TGTGCCAGCGGCCAGGGGTGGATTTACGAGCAGTACTTC	CASGQGWIYEQYF
TRBD1	TRBV5-4	NA	TRBJ2-1	TGTGCCAGCAGCCTGACAGGGGCGAACAATGAGCAGTTCTTC	CASSLTGANNEQFF
NA	TRBV12-3/TRBV12-4	NA	TRBJ1-5	TGTGCCAGCAGTTTAGGGGGCCAGCCCCAGCATTTT	CASSLGGQPQHF
NA	TRBV10-3	NA	TRBJ2-2	TGTGCCATCAACCGACTGAACACCGGGGAGCTGTTTTTT	CAINRLNTGELFF
TRBD2	TRBV4-1	NA	TRBJ2-7	TGCGCCAGCAGCCAGTTCGTGCTAGCGGGAGAATCCTACGAGCAGTACTTC	CASSQFVLAGESYEQYF
NA	TRBV7-2	NA	TRBJ2-7	TGTGCCAGCAACTCAGGGCCAGGCTGGACAAACGGGCCCCCCGACGAGCAGTACTTC	CASNSGPGWTNGPPDEQYF
NA	TRBV4-3	NA	TRBJ2-7	TGCGCCAGCAGCCAAGATCTGGCCCGCGAGCAGTACTTC	CASSQDLAREQYF
NA	TRBV7-2	once	TRBJ2-7	TGTGCCAGCAGCTTAGGTGGCGGCAGCTCCTACGAGCAGTACTTC	CASSLGGGSSYEQYF
TRBD2	TRBV27	NA	TRBJ2-3	TGTGCCAGCAGTTTATCTAGGGCGGGAGCAGGCACAGATACGCAGTATTTT	CASSLSRAGAGTDTQYF
NA	TRBV27	NA	TRBJ1-1	TGTGCCAGCAGTTTATCGGGGTTTCCGGGAGACACTGAAGCTTTCTTT	CASSLSGFPGDTEAFF
NA	TRBV3-1/TRBV3-2	NA	TRBJ2-7	TGTGCCAGCAGCCAAGGGCCGGGAGAGCAGTACTTC	CASSQGPGEQYF
NA	TRBV6-6	NA	TRBJ1-1	TGTGCCAGCAGAGCGGCTACCCTGAACACTGAAGCTTTCTTT	CASRAATLNTEAFF
NA	TRBV7-9	NA	TRBJ2-7	TGTGCCAGCAGCCAAGGGGGGACCAACGAGCAGTACTTC	CASSQGGTNEQYF
NA	TRBV27	NA	TRBJ2-1	TGTGCCAGCAGAGTAAGGGGGACGGACTCCTACAATGAGCAGTTCTTC	CASRVRGTDSYNEQFF
TRBD1	TRBV29-1	NA	TRBJ1-2	TGCAGCGCGGAGGGGGCCAGAGGCTACACCTTC	CSAEGARGYTF
TRBD1	TRBV11-2	NA	TRBJ1-6	TGTGCCAGCAGCTTATATTCGGGACAGGGTCTCGGTTATTCACCCCTCCACTTT	CASSLYSGQGLGYSPLHF
NA	TRBV11-2	NA	TRBJ1-1	TGTGCCAGCAGCTTCGACGGGCCCACTGAAGCTTTCTTT	CASSFDGPTEAFF
NA	TRBV19	NA	TRBJ2-1	TGTGCCAGTAGTATAGATCTCCCCATAAGGCCCAATGAGCAGTTCTTC	CASSIDLPIRPNEQFF
NA	TRBV5-5	NA	TRBJ1-1	TGTGCCAGCAGCGCGGGGCAGGCGGGACTTGAAGCTTTCTTT	CASSAGQAGLEAFF